Detailed here is one T cell receptor beta chain. The antigen remains unidentified. These data are taken from a study of OX40 agonist ivuxolimab in advanced cancers. From germline, CDR1 is LNHDA and CDR2 SQIVND (reference sequence). Trimming took off 5 bases at V and 2 bases at J, with 9 bases between the two ends. This CDR3 is 13 amino acids long. The data were produced by immunoSEQ multiplex PCR, yet TCRdb's version contains in-frame clones alone and is incomplete. The table lists some 70,000 clones, 89% of them singletons. General study points: CD8+ T cells were the subset that, on average, had more expanded clones than CD4+.

The receptor was derived from an adult with an advanced solid tumor such as melanoma, head and neck, liver or kidney cancer. This chain connects TRBV19 to TRBJ2-5; unclear D gene. Sample: CD4+ or CD8+ T cells sorted from blood, taken in a trial of the OX40 agonist ivuxolimab. The CDR3 sequence: CASSPTEQETQYF. Written as DNA, the CDR3 is TGTGCCAGTAGTCCCACAGAGCAAGAGACCCAGTACTTC.